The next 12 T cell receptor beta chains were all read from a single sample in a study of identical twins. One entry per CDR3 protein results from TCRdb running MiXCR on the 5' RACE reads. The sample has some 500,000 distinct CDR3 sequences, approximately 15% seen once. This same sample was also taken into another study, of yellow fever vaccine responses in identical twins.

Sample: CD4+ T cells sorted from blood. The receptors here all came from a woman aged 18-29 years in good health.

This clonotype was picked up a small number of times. CDR3 DNA: TGTGCCAGCAGCTTTCGAGGACTAGCGGGGGACACAGATACGCAGTATTTT. Amino acids: CASSFRGLAGDTDTQYF. The chain has TRBV9 and TRBJ2-3, with 13 positions matching TRBD2. The CDR3 runs to 17 residues. CDR1 is SGDLS and CDR2 is YYNGEE in the germline V gene. J gave up 2 bases and V 4 bases, and 7 bases lay outside the gene matches.

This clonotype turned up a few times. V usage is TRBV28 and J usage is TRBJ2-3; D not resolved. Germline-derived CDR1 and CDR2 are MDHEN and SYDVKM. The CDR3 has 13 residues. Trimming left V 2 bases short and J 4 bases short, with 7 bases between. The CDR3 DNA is TGTGCCAGCAGTTTACCCGCCCCAGATACGCAGTATTTT. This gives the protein CASSLPAPDTQYF.

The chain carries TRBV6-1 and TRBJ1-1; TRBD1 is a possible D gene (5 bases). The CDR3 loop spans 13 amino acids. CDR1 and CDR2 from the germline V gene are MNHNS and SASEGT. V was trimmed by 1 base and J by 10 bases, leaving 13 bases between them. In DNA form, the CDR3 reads TGTGCCAGCAGTGAAGTGGGACTTCAGGGAGCTTTCTTT. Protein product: CASSEVGLQGAFF.

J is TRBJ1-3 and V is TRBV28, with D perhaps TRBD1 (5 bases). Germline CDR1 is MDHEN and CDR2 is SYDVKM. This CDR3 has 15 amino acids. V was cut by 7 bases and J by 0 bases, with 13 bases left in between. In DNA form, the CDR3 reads TGTGCCAGCACCTCGGGGCTCTCCTCTGGAAACACCATATATTTT. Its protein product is CASTSGLSSGNTIYF.

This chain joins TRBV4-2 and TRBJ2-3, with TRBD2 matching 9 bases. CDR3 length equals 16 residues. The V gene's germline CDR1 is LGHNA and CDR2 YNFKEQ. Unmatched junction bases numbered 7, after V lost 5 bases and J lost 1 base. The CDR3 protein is CASSTWLAGGTDTQYF. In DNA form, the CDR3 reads TGTGCCAGCAGCACATGGTTAGCGGGGGGCACAGATACGCAGTATTTT.

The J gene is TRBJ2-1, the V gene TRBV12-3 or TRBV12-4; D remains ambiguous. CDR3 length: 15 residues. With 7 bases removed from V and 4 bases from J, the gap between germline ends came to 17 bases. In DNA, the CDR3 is TGTGCCAGCACCGTTAGCCGACGGGTATACAATGAGCAGTTCTTC. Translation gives CASTVSRRVYNEQFF.

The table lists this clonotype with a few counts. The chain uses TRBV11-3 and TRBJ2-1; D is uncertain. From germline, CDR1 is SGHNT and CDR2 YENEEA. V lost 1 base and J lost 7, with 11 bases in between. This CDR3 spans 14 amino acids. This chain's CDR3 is CASSLGGQRNEQFF. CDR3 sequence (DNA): TGTGCCAGCAGCTTAGGTGGGCAGCGAAATGAGCAGTTCTTC. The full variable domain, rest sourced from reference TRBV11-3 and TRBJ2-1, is EAGVVQSPRYKIIEKKQPVAFWCNPISGHNTLYWYLQNLGQGPELLIRYENEEAVDDSQLPKDRFSAERLKGVDSTLKIQPAELGDSAVYLCASSLGGQRNEQFFGPGTRLTVL.

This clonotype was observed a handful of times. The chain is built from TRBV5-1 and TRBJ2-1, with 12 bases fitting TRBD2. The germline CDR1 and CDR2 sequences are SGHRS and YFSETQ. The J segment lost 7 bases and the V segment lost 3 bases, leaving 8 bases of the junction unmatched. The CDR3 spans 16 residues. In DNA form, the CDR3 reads TGCGCCAGCAGCTCGAACCCCGGGACTAGCGGGAATGAGCAGTTCTTC. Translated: CASSSNPGTSGNEQFF. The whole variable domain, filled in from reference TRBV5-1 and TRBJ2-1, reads KAGVTQTPRYLIKTRGQQVTLSCSPISGHRSVSWYQQTPGQGLQFLFEYFSETQRNKGNFPGRFSGRQFSNSRSEMNVSTLELGDSALYLCASSSNPGTSGNEQFFGPGTRLTVL.

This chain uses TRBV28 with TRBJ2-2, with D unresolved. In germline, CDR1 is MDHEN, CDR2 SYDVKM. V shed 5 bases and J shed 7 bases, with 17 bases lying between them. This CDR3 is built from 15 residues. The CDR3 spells CASSPPRGAGGELFF. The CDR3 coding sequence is TGTGCCAGCAGTCCCCCTCGAGGTGCAGGCGGGGAGCTGTTTTTT.

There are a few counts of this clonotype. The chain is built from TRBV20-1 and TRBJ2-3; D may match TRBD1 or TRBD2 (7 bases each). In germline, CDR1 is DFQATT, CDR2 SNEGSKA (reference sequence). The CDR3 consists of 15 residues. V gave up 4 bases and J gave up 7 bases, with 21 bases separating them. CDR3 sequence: CSAKERDSQRYTQYF. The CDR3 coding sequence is TGCAGTGCTAAAGAGCGGGACAGCCAGCGTTATACGCAGTATTTT.

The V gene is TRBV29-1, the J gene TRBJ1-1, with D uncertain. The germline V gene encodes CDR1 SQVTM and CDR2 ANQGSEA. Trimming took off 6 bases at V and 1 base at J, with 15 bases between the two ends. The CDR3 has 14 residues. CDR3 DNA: TGCAGCGTAACGCTAACGGGTCGGAACACTGAAGCTTTCTTT. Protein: CSVTLTGRNTEAFF.

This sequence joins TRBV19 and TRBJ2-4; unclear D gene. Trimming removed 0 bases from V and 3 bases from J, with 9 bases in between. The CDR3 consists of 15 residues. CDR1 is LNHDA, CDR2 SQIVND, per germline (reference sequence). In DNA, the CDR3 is TGTGCCAGTAGTATAGAACGCCACGGCAAAAACATTCAGTACTTC. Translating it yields CASSIERHGKNIQYF. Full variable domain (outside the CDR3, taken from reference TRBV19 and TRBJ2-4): DGGITQSPKYLFRKEGQNVTLSCEQNLNHDAMYWYRQDPGQGLRLIYYSQIVNDFQKGDIAEGYSVSREKKESFPLTVTSAQKNPTAFYLCASSIERHGKNIQYFGAGTRLSVL.